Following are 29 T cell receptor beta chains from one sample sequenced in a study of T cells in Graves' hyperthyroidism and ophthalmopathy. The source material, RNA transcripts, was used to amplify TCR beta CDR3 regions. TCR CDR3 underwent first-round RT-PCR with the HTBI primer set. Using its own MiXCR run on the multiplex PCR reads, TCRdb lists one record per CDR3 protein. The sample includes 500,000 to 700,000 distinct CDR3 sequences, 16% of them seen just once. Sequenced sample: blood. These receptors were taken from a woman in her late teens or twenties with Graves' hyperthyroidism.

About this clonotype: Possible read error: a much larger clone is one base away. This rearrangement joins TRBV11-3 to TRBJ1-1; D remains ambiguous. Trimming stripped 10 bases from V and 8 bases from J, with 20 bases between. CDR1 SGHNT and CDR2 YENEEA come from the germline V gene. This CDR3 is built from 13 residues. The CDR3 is CAISLDTFEEAFF. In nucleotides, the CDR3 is TGTGCCATCAGTTTAGACACCTTTGAAGAAGCTTTCTTT.

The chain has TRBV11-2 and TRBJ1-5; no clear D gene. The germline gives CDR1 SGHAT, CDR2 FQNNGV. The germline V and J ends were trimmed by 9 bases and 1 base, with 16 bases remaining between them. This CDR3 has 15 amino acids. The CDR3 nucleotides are TGTGCCAGTATCCGGACGAGCAACAGCAATCAGCCCCAGCATTTT. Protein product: CASIRTSNSNQPQHF.

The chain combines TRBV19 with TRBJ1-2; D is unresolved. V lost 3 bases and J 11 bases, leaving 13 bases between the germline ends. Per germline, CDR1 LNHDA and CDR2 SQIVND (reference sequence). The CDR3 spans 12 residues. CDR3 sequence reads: CASSMKWRGYTF. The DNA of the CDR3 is TGTGCCAGTAGTATGAAGTGGCGCGGTTACACCTTC.

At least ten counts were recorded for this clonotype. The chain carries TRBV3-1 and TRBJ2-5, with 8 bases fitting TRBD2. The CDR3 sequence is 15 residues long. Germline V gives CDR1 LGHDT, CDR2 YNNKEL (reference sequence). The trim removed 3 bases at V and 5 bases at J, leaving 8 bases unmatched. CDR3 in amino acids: CASSHRAGVGETQYF. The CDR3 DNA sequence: TGTGCCAGCAGCCACCGAGCGGGAGTCGGGGAGACCCAGTACTTC.

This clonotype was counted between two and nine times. This chain's CDR3 is CASRLSGQGIYGYTF. CDR3 DNA sequence: TGCGCCAGCAGACTAAGTGGACAGGGCATCTATGGCTACACCTTC. The chain recombines TRBV4-1 with TRBJ1-2, with 8 bases matching TRBD1. The CDR3 length is 15 residues. The V segment lost 6 bases and the J segment 4 bases; nucleotides outside the gene matches: 10. The V gene's germline CDR1 is MGHRA and CDR2 YSYEKL.

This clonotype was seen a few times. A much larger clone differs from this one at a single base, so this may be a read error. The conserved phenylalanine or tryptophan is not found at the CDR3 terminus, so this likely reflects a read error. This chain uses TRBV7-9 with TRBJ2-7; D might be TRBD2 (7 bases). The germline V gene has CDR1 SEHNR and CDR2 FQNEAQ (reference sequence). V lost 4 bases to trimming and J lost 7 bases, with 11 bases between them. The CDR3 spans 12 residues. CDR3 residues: CASSWGGGEQYL. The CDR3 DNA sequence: TGTGCCAGCAGCTGGGGAGGGGGAGAGCAGTACCTC.

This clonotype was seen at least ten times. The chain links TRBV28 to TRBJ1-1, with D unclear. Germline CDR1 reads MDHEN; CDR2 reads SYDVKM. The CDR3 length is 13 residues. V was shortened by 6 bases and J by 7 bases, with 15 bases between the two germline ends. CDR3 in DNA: TGTGCCAGCAGGGTGGAGGCTCCGATTGAAGCTTTCTTT. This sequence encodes CASRVEAPIEAFF.

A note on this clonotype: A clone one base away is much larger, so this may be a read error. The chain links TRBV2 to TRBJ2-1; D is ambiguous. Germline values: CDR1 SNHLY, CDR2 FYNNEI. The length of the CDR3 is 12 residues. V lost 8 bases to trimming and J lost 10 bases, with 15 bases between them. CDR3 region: CASRQVTAEQFF. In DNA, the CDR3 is TGTGCCAGCCGACAAGTCACTGCCGAGCAGTTCTTC. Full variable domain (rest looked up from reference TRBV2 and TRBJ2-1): EPEVTQTPSHQVTQMGQEVILRCVPISNHLYFYWYRQILGQKVEFLVSFYNNEISEKSEIFDDQFSVERPDGSNFTLKIRSTKLEDSAMYFCASRQVTAEQFFGPGTRLTVL.

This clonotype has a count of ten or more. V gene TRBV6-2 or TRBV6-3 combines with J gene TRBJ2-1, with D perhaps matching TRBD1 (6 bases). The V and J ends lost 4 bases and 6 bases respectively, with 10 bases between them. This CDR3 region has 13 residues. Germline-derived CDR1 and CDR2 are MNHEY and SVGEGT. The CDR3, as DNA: TGTGCCAGCAGTTCACAGGGTAGCAATGAGCAGTTCTTC. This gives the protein CASSSQGSNEQFF.

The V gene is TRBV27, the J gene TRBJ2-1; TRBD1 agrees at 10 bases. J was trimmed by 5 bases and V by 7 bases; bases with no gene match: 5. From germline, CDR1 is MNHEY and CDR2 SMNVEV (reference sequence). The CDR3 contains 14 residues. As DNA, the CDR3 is TGTGCCAGCACAAGGGACAGGGGTAACAATGAGCAGTTCTTC. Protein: CASTRDRGNNEQFF.

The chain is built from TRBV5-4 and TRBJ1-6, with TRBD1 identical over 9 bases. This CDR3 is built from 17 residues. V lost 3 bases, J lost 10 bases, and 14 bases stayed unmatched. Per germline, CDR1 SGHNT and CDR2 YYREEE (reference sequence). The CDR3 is CASSSGRRTGEGSPLHF. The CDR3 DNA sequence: TGTGCCAGCAGCTCGGGCCGAAGGACAGGGGAAGGATCACCCCTCCACTTT. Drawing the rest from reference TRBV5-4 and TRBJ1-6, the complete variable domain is ETGVTQSPTHLIKTRGQQVTLRCSSQSGHNTVSWYQQALGQGPQFIFQYYREEENGRGNFPPRFSGLQFPNYSSELNVNALELDDSALYLCASSSGRRTGEGSPLHFGNGTRLTVT.

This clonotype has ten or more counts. The CDR3 sequence is CASSLSQYTGELFF. The CDR3 DNA is TGTGCCAGCAGTTTATCACAGTACACCGGGGAGCTGTTTTTT. The chain couples TRBV27 to TRBJ2-2; no reliable D call. Germline V lookup: CDR1 MNHEY, CDR2 SMNVEV (reference sequence). V was clipped by 0 bases and J by 3 bases, with 5 bases between them. This CDR3 is 14 amino acids long.

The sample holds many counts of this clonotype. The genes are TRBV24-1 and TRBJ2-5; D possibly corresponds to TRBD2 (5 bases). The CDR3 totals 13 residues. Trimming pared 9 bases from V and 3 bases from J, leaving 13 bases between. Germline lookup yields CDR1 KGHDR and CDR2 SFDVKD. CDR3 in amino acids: CATGQRREETQYF. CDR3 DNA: TGTGCCACCGGCCAGCGGCGGGAAGAGACCCAGTACTTC.

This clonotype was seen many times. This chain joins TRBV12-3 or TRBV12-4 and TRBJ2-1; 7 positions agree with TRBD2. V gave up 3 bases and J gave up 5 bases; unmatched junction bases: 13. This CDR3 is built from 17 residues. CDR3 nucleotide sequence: TGTGCCAGCAGTTTCTGGGTGGGAGGGCCCTTCAACAATGAGCAGTTCTTC. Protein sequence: CASSFWVGGPFNNEQFF.

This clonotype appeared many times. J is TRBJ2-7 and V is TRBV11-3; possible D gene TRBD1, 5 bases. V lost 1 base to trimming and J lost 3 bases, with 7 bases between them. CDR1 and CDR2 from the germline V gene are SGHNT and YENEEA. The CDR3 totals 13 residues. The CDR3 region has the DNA TGTGCCAGCAGCTTAGGGACAAACTACGAGCAGTACTTC. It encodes CASSLGTNYEQYF. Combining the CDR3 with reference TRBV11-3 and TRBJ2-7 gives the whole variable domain EAGVVQSPRYKIIEKKQPVAFWCNPISGHNTLYWYLQNLGQGPELLIRYENEEAVDDSQLPKDRFSAERLKGVDSTLKIQPAELGDSAVYLCASSLGTNYEQYFGPGTRLTVT.

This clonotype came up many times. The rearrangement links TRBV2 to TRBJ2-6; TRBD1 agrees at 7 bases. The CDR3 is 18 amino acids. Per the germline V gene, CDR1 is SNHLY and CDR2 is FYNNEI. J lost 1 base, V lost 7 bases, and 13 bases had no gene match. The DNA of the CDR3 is TGTGCCAGCACGTCCTTGACAGGGTCGGGATCTGGGGCCAACGTCCTGACTTTC. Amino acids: CASTSLTGSGSGANVLTF.

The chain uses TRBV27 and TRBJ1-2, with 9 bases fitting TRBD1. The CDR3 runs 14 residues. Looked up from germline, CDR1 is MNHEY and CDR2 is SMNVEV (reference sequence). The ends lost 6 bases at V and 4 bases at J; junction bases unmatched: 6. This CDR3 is CASRTGQGGYGYTF. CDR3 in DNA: TGTGCCAGCAGAACGGGACAGGGCGGCTATGGCTACACCTTC.

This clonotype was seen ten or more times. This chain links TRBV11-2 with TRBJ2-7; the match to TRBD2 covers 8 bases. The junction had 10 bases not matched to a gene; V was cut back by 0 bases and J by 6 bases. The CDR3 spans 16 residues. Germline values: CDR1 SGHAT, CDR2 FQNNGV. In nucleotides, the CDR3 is TGTGCCAGCAGCTTAGATGCCTTCGCGGGGGGCAGCGAGCAGTACTTC. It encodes CASSLDAFAGGSEQYF.

Written as DNA, the CDR3 is TGTGCCAGTAGTATCCAGGGACAGGGGGACCCTTTCAATCAGCCCCAGCATTTT. Translation gives CASSIQGQGDPFNQPQHF. This rearrangement joins TRBV19 to TRBJ1-5; 11 bases align to TRBD1. Looked up from germline, CDR1 is LNHDA and CDR2 is SQIVND (reference sequence). This CDR3 is built from 18 residues. V was clipped by 3 bases and J by 3 bases; unmatched bases: 10.

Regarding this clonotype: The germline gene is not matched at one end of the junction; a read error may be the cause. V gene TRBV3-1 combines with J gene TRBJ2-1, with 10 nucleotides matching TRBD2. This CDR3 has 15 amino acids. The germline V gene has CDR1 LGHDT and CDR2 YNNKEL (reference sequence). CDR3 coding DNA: TGTGCCAGCGGCCAACTACTAGCGGGACGCCTCGAGCAGTTCTTC. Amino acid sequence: CASGQLLAGRLEQFF.

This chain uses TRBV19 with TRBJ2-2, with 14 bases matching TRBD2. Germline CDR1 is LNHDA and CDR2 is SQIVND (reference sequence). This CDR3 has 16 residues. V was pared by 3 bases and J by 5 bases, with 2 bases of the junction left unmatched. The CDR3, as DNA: TGTGCCAGTAGTATCGGACTAGCGGGGGGAACCGGGGAGCTGTTTTTT. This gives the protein CASSIGLAGGTGELFF.

CDR3 DNA: TGTGCCAGCAGTGCGCGGACAGCATCCTACGAGCAGTACTTC. Residues: CASSARTASYEQYF. The chain recombines TRBV6-1 with TRBJ2-7; D is perhaps TRBD1 (6 bases). Trimming stripped 4 bases from V and 1 base from J, with 11 bases between. Germline V gene lookup returns CDR1 MNHNS and CDR2 SASEGT. This CDR3 is built from 14 residues.

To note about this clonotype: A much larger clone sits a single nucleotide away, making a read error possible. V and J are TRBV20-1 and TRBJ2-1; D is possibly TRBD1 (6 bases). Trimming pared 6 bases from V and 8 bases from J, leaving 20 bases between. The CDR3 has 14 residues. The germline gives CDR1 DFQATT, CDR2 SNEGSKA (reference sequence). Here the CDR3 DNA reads TGCAGTGCGTCCACTACAGGGAGTGGGGATGAGCAGTTCTTC. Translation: CSASTTGSGDEQFF.

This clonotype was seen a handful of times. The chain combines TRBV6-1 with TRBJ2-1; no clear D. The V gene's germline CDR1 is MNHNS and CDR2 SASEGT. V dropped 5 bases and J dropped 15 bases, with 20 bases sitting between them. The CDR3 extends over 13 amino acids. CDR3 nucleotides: TGTGCCAGCAGTTCCTGCCTCGTTCCGAGTAGGTTCTTC. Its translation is CASSSCLVPSRFF.

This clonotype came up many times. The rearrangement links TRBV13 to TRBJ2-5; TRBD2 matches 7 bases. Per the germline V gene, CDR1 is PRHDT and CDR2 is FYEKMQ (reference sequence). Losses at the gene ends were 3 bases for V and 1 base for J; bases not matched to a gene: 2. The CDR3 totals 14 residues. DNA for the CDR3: TGTGCCAGCAGCTTGTGGGGGGGCCAAGAGACCCAGTACTTC. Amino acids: CASSLWGGQETQYF.

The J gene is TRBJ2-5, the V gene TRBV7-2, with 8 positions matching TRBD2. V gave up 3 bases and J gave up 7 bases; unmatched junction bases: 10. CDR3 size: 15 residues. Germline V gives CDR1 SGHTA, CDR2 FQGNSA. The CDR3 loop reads CASSLGGGTPGTQYF. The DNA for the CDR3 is TGTGCCAGCAGCTTGGGCGGGGGGACCCCCGGGACCCAGTACTTC. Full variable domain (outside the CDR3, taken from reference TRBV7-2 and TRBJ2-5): GAGVSQSPSNKVTEKGKDVELRCDPISGHTALYWYRQSLGQGLEFLIYFQGNSAPDKSGLPSDRFSAERTGGSVSTLTIQRTQQEDSAVYLCASSLGGGTPGTQYFGPGTRLLVL.

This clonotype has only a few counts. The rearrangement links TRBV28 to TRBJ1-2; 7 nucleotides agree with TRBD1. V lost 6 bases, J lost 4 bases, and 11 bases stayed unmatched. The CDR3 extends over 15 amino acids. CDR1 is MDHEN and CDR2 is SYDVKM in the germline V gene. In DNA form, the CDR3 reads TGTGCCAGCAGGCTCCGTTCGGGGGACAGCTATGGCTACACCTTC. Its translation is CASRLRSGDSYGYTF.

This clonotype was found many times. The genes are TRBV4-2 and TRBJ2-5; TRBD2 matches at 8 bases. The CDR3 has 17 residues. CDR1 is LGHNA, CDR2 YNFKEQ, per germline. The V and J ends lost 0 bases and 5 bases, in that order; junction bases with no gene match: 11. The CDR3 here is CASSQEGIAGMGETQYF. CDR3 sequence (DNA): TGTGCCAGCAGCCAAGAAGGAATAGCGGGAATGGGTGAGACCCAGTACTTC.

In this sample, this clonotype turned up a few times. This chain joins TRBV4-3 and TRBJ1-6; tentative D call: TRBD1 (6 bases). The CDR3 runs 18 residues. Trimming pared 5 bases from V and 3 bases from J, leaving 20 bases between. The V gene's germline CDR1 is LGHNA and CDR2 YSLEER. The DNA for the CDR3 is TGCGCCAGCAGCACCCGCAGTGGGGACAACAGCTATAATTCACCCCTCCACTTT. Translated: CASSTRSGDNSYNSPLHF.